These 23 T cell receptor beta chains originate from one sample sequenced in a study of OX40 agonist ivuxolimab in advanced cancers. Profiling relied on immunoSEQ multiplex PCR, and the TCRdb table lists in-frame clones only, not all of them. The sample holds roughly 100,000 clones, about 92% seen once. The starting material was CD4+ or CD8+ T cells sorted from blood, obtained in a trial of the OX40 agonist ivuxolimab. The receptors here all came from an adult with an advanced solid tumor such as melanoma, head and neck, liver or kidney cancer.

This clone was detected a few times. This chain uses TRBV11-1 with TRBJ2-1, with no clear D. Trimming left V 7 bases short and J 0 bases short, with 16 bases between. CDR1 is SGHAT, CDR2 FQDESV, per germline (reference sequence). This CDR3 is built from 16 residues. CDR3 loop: CASTSSPVSSYNEQFF. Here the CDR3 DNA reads TGTGCCAGCACTTCCTCCCCGGTGAGCTCCTACAATGAGCAGTTCTTC.

CDR3 residues: CASSLSQGAQGRPYEQYF. In DNA form, the CDR3 reads TGTGCCAGCAGTTTATCCCAAGGGGCCCAGGGGAGGCCCTACGAGCAGTACTTC. The genes are TRBV28 and TRBJ2-7, with D possibly called TRBD1 or TRBD2 (6 bases each). Trimming removed 1 base from V and 2 bases from J, with 21 bases in between. Germline CDR1 and CDR2: MDHEN and SYDVKM. The CDR3 has 18 amino acids.

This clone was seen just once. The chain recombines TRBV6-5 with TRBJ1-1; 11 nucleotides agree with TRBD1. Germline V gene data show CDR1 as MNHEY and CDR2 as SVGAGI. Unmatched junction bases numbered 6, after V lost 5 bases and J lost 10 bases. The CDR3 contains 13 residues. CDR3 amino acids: CASSPGTGGLAFF. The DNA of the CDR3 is TGTGCCAGCAGTCCCGGGACAGGGGGTCTAGCTTTCTTT.

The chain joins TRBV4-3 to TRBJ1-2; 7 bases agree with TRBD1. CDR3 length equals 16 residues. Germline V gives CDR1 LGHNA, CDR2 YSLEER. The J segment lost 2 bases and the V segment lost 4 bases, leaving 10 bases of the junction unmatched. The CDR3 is CASSLKVGQENYGYTF. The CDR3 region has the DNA TGCGCCAGCAGCCTGAAGGTCGGACAGGAGAACTATGGCTACACCTTC.

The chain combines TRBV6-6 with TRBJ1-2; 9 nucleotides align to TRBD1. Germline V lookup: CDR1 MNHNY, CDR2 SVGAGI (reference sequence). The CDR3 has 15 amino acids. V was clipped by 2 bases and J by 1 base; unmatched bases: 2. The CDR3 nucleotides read TGTGCCAGCAGTTACGGGACAGGGCATAACTATGGCTACACCTTC. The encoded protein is CASSYGTGHNYGYTF.

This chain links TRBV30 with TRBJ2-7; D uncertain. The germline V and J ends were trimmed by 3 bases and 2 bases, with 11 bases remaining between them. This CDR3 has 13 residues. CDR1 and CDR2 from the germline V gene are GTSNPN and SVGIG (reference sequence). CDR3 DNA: TGTGCCTGGAGGGCAGCTTCCACCTACGAGCAGTACTTC. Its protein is CAWRAASTYEQYF. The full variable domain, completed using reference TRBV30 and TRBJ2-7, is SQTIHQWPATLVQPVGSPLSLECTVEGTSNPNLYWYRQAAGRGLQLLFYSVGIGQISSEVPQNLSASRPQDRQFILSSKKLLLSDSGFYLCAWRAASTYEQYFGPGTRLTVT.

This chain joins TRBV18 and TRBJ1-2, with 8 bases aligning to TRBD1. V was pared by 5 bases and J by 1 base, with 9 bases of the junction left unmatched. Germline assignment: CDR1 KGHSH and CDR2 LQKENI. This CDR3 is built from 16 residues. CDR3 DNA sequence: TGTGCCAGCTCATTAAACCAACAGGGGGTTAACTATGGCTACACCTTC. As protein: CASSLNQQGVNYGYTF.

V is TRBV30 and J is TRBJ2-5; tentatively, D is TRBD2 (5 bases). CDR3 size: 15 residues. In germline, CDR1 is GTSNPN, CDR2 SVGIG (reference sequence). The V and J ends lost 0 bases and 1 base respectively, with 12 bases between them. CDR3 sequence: CAWSVGLAPQETQYF. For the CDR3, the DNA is TGTGCCTGGAGTGTAGGGCTAGCCCCCCAAGAGACCCAGTACTTC.

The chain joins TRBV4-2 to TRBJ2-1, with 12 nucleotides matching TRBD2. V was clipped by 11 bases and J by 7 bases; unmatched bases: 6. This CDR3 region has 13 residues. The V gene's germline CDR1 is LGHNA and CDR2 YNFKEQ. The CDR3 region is CASSLAGGNEQFF. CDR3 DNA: TGTGCCTCCAGTCTAGCGGGGGGGAATGAGCAGTTCTTC.

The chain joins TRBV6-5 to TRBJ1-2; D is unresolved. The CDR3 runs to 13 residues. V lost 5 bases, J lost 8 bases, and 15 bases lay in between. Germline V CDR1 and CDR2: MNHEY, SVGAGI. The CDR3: CASSLLPREGYTF. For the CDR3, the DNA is TGTGCCAGCAGTCTCCTCCCCCGGGAGGGCTACACCTTC.

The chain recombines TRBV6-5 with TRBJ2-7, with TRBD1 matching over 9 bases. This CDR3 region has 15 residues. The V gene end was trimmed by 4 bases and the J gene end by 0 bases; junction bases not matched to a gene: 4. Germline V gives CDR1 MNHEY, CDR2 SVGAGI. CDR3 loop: CASSSRTGASYEQYF. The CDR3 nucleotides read TGTGCCAGCAGTTCACGGACAGGGGCCTCCTACGAGCAGTACTTC.

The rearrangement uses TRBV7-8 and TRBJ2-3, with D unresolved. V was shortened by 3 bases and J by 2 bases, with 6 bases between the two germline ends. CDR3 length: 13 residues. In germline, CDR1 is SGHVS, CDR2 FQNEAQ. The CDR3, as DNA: TGTGCCAGCAGCTTTTCATTCACAGATACGCAGTATTTT. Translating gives CASSFSFTDTQYF.

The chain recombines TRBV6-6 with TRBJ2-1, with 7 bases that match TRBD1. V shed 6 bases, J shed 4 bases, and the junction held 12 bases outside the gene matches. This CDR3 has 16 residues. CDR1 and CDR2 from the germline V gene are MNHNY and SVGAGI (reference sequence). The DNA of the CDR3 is TGTGCCAGCAGACTCGACAGGGCATACCTATACAATGAGCAGTTCTTC. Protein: CASRLDRAYLYNEQFF.

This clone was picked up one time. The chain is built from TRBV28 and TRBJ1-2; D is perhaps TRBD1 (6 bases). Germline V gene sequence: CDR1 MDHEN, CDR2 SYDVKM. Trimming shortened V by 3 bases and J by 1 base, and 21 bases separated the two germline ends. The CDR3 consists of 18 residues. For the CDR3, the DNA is TGTGCCAGCAGTTTGATAGGGGGTCTAAGGTATCTTAACTATGGCTACACCTTC. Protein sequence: CASSLIGGLRYLNYGYTF.

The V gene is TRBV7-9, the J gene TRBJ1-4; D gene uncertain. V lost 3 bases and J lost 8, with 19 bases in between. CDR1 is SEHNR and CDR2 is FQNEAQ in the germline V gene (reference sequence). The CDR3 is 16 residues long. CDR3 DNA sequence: TGTGCCAGCAGCTTTACGGGCTCCAATAACGGGGAAAAACTGTTTTTT. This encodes CASSFTGSNNGEKLFF.

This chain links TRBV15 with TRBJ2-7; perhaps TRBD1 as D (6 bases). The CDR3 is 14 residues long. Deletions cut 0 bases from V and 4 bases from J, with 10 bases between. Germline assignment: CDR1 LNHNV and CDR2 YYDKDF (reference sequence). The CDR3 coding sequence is TGTGCCACCAGCAGAGATACAGGGCTTTACGAGCAGTACGTC. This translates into CATSRDTGLYEQYV.

CDR3 protein: CASSPGQNSNQPQHF. DNA of the CDR3: TGTGCCAGCAGTCCGGGACAGAATAGCAATCAGCCCCAGCATTTT. The chain combines TRBV9 with TRBJ1-5; TRBD1 matches at 7 bases. Germline lookup yields CDR1 SGDLS and CDR2 YYNGEE. J gave up 0 bases and V 5 bases, and 5 bases lay outside the gene matches. The CDR3 spans 15 residues.

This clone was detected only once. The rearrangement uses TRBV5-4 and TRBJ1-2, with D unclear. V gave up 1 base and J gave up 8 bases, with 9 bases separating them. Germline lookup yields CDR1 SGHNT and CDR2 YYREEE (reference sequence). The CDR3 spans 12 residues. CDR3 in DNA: TGTGCCAGCAGCTTGATCGGAGAGGGCTACACCTTC. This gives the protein CASSLIGEGYTF.

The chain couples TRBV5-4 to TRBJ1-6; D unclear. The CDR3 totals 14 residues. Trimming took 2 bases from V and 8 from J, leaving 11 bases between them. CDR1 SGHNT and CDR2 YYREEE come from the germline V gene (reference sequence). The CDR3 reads CASSLRVSDSPLHF. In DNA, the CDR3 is TGTGCCAGCAGCTTAAGGGTATCGGATTCACCCCTCCACTTT.

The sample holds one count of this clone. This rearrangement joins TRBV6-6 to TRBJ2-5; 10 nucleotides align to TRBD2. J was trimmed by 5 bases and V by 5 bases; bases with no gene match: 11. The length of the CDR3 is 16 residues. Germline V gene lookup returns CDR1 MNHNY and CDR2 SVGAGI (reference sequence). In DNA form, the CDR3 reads TGTGCCAGCAGTCCCGCGGTAGCGGGGGGAGGGGAGACCCAGTACTTC. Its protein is CASSPAVAGGGETQYF.

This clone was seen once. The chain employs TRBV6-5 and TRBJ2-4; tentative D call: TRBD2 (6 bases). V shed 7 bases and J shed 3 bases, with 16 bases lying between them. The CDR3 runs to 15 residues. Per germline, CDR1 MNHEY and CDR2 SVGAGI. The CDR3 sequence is CASMTGGRVKNIQYF. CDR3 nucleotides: TGTGCCAGCATGACCGGGGGACGGGTCAAAAACATTCAGTACTTC.

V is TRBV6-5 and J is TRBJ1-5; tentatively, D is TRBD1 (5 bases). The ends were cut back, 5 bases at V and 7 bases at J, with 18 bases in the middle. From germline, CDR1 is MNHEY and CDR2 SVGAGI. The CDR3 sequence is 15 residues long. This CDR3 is CASSPFRVPEQPQHF. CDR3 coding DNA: TGTGCCAGCAGTCCATTCAGGGTACCAGAGCAGCCCCAGCATTTT.

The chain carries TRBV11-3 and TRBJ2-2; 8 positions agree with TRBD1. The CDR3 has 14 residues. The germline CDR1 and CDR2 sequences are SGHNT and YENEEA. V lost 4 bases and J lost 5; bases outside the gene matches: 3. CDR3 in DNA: TGTGCCAGCAGCTCGGACAGGGAAACCGGGGAGCTGTTTTTT. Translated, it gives CASSSDRETGELFF.